The source of this TCR beta chain is a study of T cell responses to AZD1222 COVID-19 vaccine. The table came from immunoSEQ multiplex PCR; TCRdb's copy has only in-frame clones and leaves some out. Here the sample spans more than 120,000 clones, around 84% being singletons. A note on this clone: Its specificity is unknown.

Germline V CDR1 and CDR2: SGHAT, FQNNGV. The CDR3 is 14 residues long. The V segment lost 3 bases and the J segment 6 bases; nucleotides outside the gene matches: 4. General study findings and limits: Spike-specific TCR breadth and depth rose after two AZD1222 doses. The donor group comprised mostly white British people and more females; the analysis possibly underestimated clonal diversity.

This sequence originates from an adult who received the AZD1222 COVID-19 vaccine. This sequence joins TRBV11-2 and TRBJ2-2; 7 bases fit TRBD2. The sequencing used peripheral blood, collected 28 days after the second AZD1222 dose. DNA for the CDR3: TGTGCCAGCAGCTTCGGACTAGGCCCCGGGGAGCTGTTTTTT. Translation gives CASSFGLGPGELFF. Looking up the rest from reference TRBV11-2 and TRBJ2-2 gives the full variable domain: EAGVAQSPRYKIIEKRQSVAFWCNPISGHATLYWYQQILGQGPKLLIQFQNNGVVDDSQLPKDRFSAERLKGVDSTLKIQPAKLEDSAVYLCASSFGLGPGELFFGEGSRLTVL.